This TCR beta chain was captured in a study of control samples from healthy donors and cancer patients. Clones were read by immunoSEQ multiplex PCR, and TCRdb kept only the in-frame ones, dropping some. Of some 120,000 clones in the sample, roughly 91% were seen once. The CDR3 loop spans 13 amino acids. Germline CDR1 and CDR2: WNHNN and SYGVQD (reference sequence). Trimming took 5 bases from V and 4 from J, leaving 11 bases between them. This sequence originates from a woman between 65 and 79 years old in good health. This chain connects TRBV10-1 to TRBJ1-2; D is unclear. The sequenced sample was blood. CDR3 loop: CASSPQILYGYTF. CDR3 nucleotides: TGCGCCAGCAGTCCACAGATCCTCTATGGCTACACCTTC.